The clone carrying this T cell receptor (beta chain) was counted at least ten times. V lost 2 bases and J lost 2, with 5 bases in between. The CDR3 is 13 amino acids. Unique molecular identifiers were built into the TCRbeta library. From the PCR reads, TCRdb called clonotypes with MiXCR, one entry per CDR3 protein. The profile shows around 210,000 distinct CDR3 sequences, about 7% of them singletons. This record belongs to a study of T-cell reconstitution after alpha-beta-depleted transplantation in children. The clonotype was recovered from a boy aged 2 to 10 with acute lymphoblastic leukemia, due to receive a stem cell transplant. This specimen was PBMCs, taken before TCRalphabeta/CD19-depleted stem cell transplant. J is TRBJ2-3 and V is TRBV12-3 or TRBV12-4; D call uncertain. The CDR3: CASSLQTTDTQYF. DNA for the CDR3: TGTGCCAGCAGTTTACAAACCACAGATACGCAGTATTTT.